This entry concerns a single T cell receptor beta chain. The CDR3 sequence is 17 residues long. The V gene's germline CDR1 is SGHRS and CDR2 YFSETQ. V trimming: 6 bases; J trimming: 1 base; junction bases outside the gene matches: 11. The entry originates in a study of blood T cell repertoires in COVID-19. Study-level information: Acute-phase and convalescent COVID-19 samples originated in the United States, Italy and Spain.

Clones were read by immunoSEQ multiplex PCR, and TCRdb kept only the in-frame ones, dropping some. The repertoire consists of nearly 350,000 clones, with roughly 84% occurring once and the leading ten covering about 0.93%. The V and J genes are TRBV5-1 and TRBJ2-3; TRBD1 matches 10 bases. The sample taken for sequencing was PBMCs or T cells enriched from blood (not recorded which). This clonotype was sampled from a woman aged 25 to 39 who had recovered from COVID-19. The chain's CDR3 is CASKTGTGALGTDTQYF. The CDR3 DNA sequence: TGCGCCAGCAAGACCGGGACAGGGGCTTTGGGCACAGATACGCAGTATTTT.